The 30 T cell receptor beta chains presented below share a single source sample, sequenced in a study of blood T cell repertoires in COVID-19. Profiled with immunoSEQ multiplex PCR; TCRdb holds only in-frame clones, not every one. The sample includes roughly 160,000 clones, 88% seen only once; the top ten take around a quarter. Input material: peripheral blood. Every receptor here comes from a man aged 60 to 75 with acute or convalescent COVID-19.

The chain employs TRBV13 and TRBJ2-1; TRBD2 matches 13 bases. CDR3 length equals 16 residues. V shed 3 bases and J 7 bases; nucleotides not matched to a gene: 6. The V gene's germline CDR1 is PRHDT and CDR2 FYEKMQ (reference sequence). The CDR3 DNA follows: TGTGCCAGCAGCTTGGGGACTAGCGGGGCTCCAAATGAGCAGTTCTTC. Protein product: CASSLGTSGAPNEQFF.

The chain joins TRBV21-1 to TRBJ2-1; the table calls TRBD2, which could not be checked here. TRBV21-1 is a listed pseudogene. This CDR3 region has 13 residues. CDR3 protein: CASSNLREHEQFF. In nucleotides, the CDR3 is TGTGCCAGCAGCAATTTGCGGGAGCATGAGCAGTTCTTC.

This chain uses TRBV7-2 with TRBJ1-4; TRBD1 aligns across 10 bases. The CDR3 contains 15 residues. CDR1 is SGHTA, CDR2 FQGNSA, per germline. The V and J ends lost 4 bases and 6 bases, in that order; junction bases with no gene match: 5. For the CDR3, the DNA is TGTGCCAGCAGCTCCCGGACAGGGGGATATGAAAAACTGTTTTTT. Its protein product is CASSSRTGGYEKLFF. Full variable domain (missing parts from reference TRBV7-2 and TRBJ1-4): GAGVSQSPSNKVTEKGKDVELRCDPISGHTALYWYRQSLGQGLEFLIYFQGNSAPDKSGLPSDRFSAERTGGSVSTLTIQRTQQEDSAVYLCASSSRTGGYEKLFFGSGTQLSVL.

The chain recombines TRBV5-1 with TRBJ1-2; 9 bases map to TRBD1. Germline CDR1 SGHRS, CDR2 YFSETQ. This CDR3 is built from 14 residues. Losses at the gene ends were 1 base for V and 8 bases for J; bases not matched to a gene: 6. CDR3 in amino acids: CASSLLGQGGGYTF. CDR3 coding DNA: TGCGCCAGCAGCTTGCTGGGACAGGGTGGAGGCTACACCTTC.

The rearrangement links TRBV30 to TRBJ2-7; D gene uncertain. CDR1 and CDR2 (germline): GTSNPN, SVGIG (reference sequence). The CDR3 is made up of 13 amino acids. The V end lost 4 bases, the J end lost 3 bases, and 13 bases lay between the germline ends. This chain's CDR3 is CAWTPRYSYEQYV. As DNA, the CDR3 is TGTGCCTGGACTCCGAGGTATAGCTACGAGCAGTACGTC.

The rearrangement links TRBV5-1 to TRBJ1-1; TRBD1 aligns across 10 bases. J gave up 4 bases and V 5 bases, and 5 bases lay outside the gene matches. CDR3 length: 14 residues. Per germline, CDR1 SGHRS and CDR2 YFSETQ. CDR3 in DNA: TGCGCCAGCAGTCGCGGACAGGGGGGCACTGAAGCTTTCTTT. Encoded protein: CASSRGQGGTEAFF. The full variable domain, with the rest looked up from reference TRBV5-1 and TRBJ1-1, is KAGVTQTPRYLIKTRGQQVTLSCSPISGHRSVSWYQQTPGQGLQFLFEYFSETQRNKGNFPGRFSGRQFSNSRSEMNVSTLELGDSALYLCASSRGQGGTEAFFGQGTRLTVV.

This clone showed up just a few times. The CDR3 region is CASSLVAVSYEQYF. The CDR3 DNA follows: TGTGCCAGCAGCTTAGTAGCGGTCTCCTACGAGCAGTACTTC. The V and J genes are TRBV7-9 and TRBJ2-7, with TRBD2 as a possible D gene (6 bases). The V gene's germline CDR1 is SEHNR and CDR2 FQNEAQ (reference sequence). The CDR3 has 14 residues. V lost 1 base and J lost 0, with 7 bases in between.

On this clone itself: Other DNA variants within this sample encode the same CDR3. This chain joins TRBV30 and TRBJ2-5; a weak D match, TRBD1 (6 bases). CDR1 and CDR2 (germline): GTSNPN, SVGIG (reference sequence). The ends were cut back, 0 bases at V and 4 bases at J, with 6 bases in the middle. This CDR3 is built from 12 residues. In DNA, the CDR3 is TGTGCCTGGAGTGTACAGGGAGAGACCCAGTACTTC. Amino acid sequence: CAWSVQGETQYF.

The chain carries TRBV12-3 or TRBV12-4 and TRBJ2-2; 7 nucleotides match TRBD1. The V gene end was trimmed by 5 bases and the J gene end by 7 bases; junction bases not matched to a gene: 4. This CDR3 has 13 amino acids. This chain's CDR3 is CASSRQGHGELFF. The CDR3 DNA sequence: TGTGCCAGCAGTAGACAGGGACACGGGGAGCTGTTTTTT.

J is TRBJ2-1 and V is TRBV6-5; 7 bases are a match to TRBD2. Germline V gene data show CDR1 as MNHEY and CDR2 as SVGAGI. The CDR3 runs 15 residues. V was pared by 3 bases and J by 3 bases, with 5 bases of the junction left unmatched. CDR3 amino acids: CASSYSSGVYNEQFF. The CDR3 DNA reads as TGTGCCAGCAGTTATTCAAGCGGGGTCTACAATGAGCAGTTCTTC.

The rearrangement uses TRBV18 and TRBJ2-5, with D maybe TRBD2 (5 bases). Between the trimmed V and J ends, which lost 5 bases and 1 base, there was a span of 11 bases. The CDR3 sequence is 14 residues long. CDR1 and CDR2 from the germline V gene are KGHSH and LQKENI. CDR3 coding DNA: TGTGCCAGCTCATACAGCGGCGGCCAAGAGACCCAGTACTTC. It encodes CASSYSGGQETQYF.

This clone was counted only a few times. An end of the junction does not agree with germline; a read error may underlie this. The chain is built from TRBV2 and TRBJ1-4; unclear D gene. Germline values: CDR1 SNHLY, CDR2 FYNNEI. This CDR3 comprises 14 residues. The CDR3 protein is CASRDEALGEKLFF. DNA for the CDR3: TGTGCCAGCCGTGACGAGGCATTGGGTGAAAAACTGTTTTTT.

The chain has TRBV29-1 and TRBJ2-3; TRBD1 aligns across 9 bases. The V and J ends lost 7 bases and 4 bases, in that order; junction bases with no gene match: 6. The germline V gene encodes CDR1 SQVTM and CDR2 ANQGSEA. The CDR3 extends over 13 amino acids. The CDR3: CSGGQGWADTQYF. The CDR3 nucleotides are TGCAGCGGGGGACAGGGTTGGGCAGATACGCAGTATTTT.

The gene calls are TRBV15 and TRBJ2-7; TRBD2 agrees at 7 bases. There are 15 residues in the CDR3. The V gene end was trimmed by 5 bases and the J gene end by 6 bases; junction bases not matched to a gene: 13. The V gene's germline CDR1 is LNHNV and CDR2 YYDKDF (reference sequence). The CDR3 region has the DNA TGTGCCACCAGCCCAGGGAGACTCTCGGGGGGCGAGCAGTACTTC. Encoded protein: CATSPGRLSGGEQYF.

The V gene is TRBV7-9, the J gene TRBJ1-1; a possible D gene is TRBD1 (6 bases). The CDR3 consists of 14 residues. The germline gives CDR1 SEHNR, CDR2 FQNEAQ (reference sequence). The germline V and J ends were trimmed by 5 bases and 4 bases, with 14 bases remaining between them. CDR3 sequence (DNA): TGTGCCAGCAGCCTTAGGGGGGGGTTCACTGAAGCTTTCTTT. Protein sequence: CASSLRGGFTEAFF.

V usage is TRBV29-1 and J usage is TRBJ2-2, with a tentative D call TRBD2 (7 bases). V dropped 7 bases and J dropped 1 base, with 16 bases sitting between them. The CDR3 covers 15 residues. Germline CDR1 reads SQVTM; CDR2 reads ANQGSEA. In DNA form, the CDR3 reads TGCAGCGCCATTCGGGGGGCAGTGAACACCGGGGAGCTGTTTTTT. Amino acid sequence: CSAIRGAVNTGELFF.

V gene TRBV12-3 or TRBV12-4 combines with J gene TRBJ2-2, with D maybe TRBD1 (6 bases). CDR3 length equals 13 residues. V lost 2 bases, J lost 8 bases, and 9 bases lay in between. This CDR3 reads CASSLTRGGELFF. The CDR3 DNA follows: TGTGCCAGCAGTTTAACGAGGGGGGGGGAGCTGTTTTTT.

The chain has TRBV7-9 and TRBJ2-3, with 7 positions matching TRBD2. CDR3 size: 15 residues. Germline V gene sequence: CDR1 SEHNR, CDR2 FQNEAQ (reference sequence). With 8 bases clipped from V and 2 bases from J, the junction kept 10 bases outside the gene matches. CDR3 nucleotide sequence: TGTGCCAGCGCGGGGGAGGGCGGATACACAGATACGCAGTATTTT. It is translated as CASAGEGGYTDTQYF.

V gene TRBV6-5 combines with J gene TRBJ2-5; the match to TRBD2 covers 13 bases. Germline V CDR1 and CDR2: MNHEY, SVGAGI. The CDR3 is 13 residues long. V gave up 7 bases and J gave up 5 bases; unmatched junction bases: 1. CDR3 in amino acids: CASKLAGGETQYF. As DNA, the CDR3 is TGTGCCAGCAAACTAGCGGGGGGGGAGACCCAGTACTTC.

This chain uses TRBV14 with TRBJ1-6, with D tentatively TRBD1 (5 bases). CDR1 is SGHDN and CDR2 is FVKESK in the germline V gene. This CDR3 is built from 13 residues. The ends were cut back, 1 base at V and 8 bases at J, with 6 bases in the middle. CDR3 sequence: CASSQARDSPLHF. CDR3 nucleotides: TGTGCCAGCAGCCAAGCCAGGGATTCACCCCTCCACTTT.

The rearrangement joins TRBV10-3 to TRBJ2-7; 14 bases are shared with TRBD2. The trim removed 6 bases at V and 2 bases at J, leaving 3 bases unmatched. This CDR3 has 15 amino acids. The germline gives CDR1 ENHRY, CDR2 SYGVKD. CDR3 protein: CAISQTSGRAYEQYF. The CDR3 DNA reads as TGTGCCATCAGCCAGACTAGCGGGAGGGCCTACGAGCAGTACTTC.

The chain joins TRBV6-6 to TRBJ1-5, with 12 bases lining up with TRBD1. The CDR3 length is 16 residues. CDR1 and CDR2 (germline): MNHNY, SVGAGI (reference sequence). V shed 8 bases and J 4 bases; nucleotides not matched to a gene: 9. The CDR3 region is CASFRDRGLENQPQHF. The DNA for the CDR3 is TGTGCCAGCTTCCGGGACAGGGGGCTCGAGAATCAGCCCCAGCATTTT.

This sequence joins TRBV7-2 and TRBJ1-2, with 8 positions matching TRBD1. The V gene's germline CDR1 is SGHTA and CDR2 FQGNSA. This CDR3 spans 13 amino acids. V dropped 5 bases and J dropped 5; count of bases not matched to a gene: 4. CDR3 loop: CASSPGQEYGYTF. CDR3 DNA sequence: TGTGCCAGCAGCCCGGGACAGGAGTATGGCTACACCTTC. Supplemented by reference TRBV7-2 and TRBJ1-2, the full variable domain reads GAGVSQSPSNKVTEKGKDVELRCDPISGHTALYWYRQSLGQGLEFLIYFQGNSAPDKSGLPSDRFSAERTGGSVSTLTIQRTQQEDSAVYLCASSPGQEYGYTFGSGTRLTVV.

The rearrangement joins TRBV27 to TRBJ2-1; the D gene is possibly TRBD2 (6 bases). CDR1 and CDR2 (germline): MNHEY, SMNVEV (reference sequence). Trimming stripped 5 bases from V and 0 bases from J, with 8 bases between. The CDR3 spans 14 residues. As DNA, the CDR3 is TGTGCCAGCAGTCGGGGGAACTCCTACAATGAGCAGTTCTTC. This sequence encodes CASSRGNSYNEQFF.

This clone has more than one count but fewer than ten. The chain has TRBV19 and TRBJ2-2; 11 nucleotides line up with TRBD1. Looked up from germline, CDR1 is LNHDA and CDR2 is SQIVND (reference sequence). CDR3 length: 15 amino acids. V gave up 6 bases and J gave up 7 bases; unmatched junction bases: 7. The CDR3 DNA reads as TGTGCCAGTAGGGACAGGGGGCGAGGGGACGGGGAGCTGTTTTTT. Translating it yields CASRDRGRGDGELFF.

This sequence joins TRBV4-3 and TRBJ2-1; TRBD2 matches 10 bases. The CDR3 runs 15 residues. The J segment lost 7 bases and the V segment lost 5 bases, leaving 8 bases of the junction unmatched. In germline, CDR1 is LGHNA, CDR2 YSLEER. DNA for the CDR3: TGCGCCAGCAGCTTTTCCCTAGCGGGAGATAATGAGCAGTTCTTC. It encodes CASSFSLAGDNEQFF.

V and J are TRBV4-1 and TRBJ2-1; 14 positions match TRBD2. Germline V gene lookup returns CDR1 MGHRA and CDR2 YSYEKL. The CDR3 covers 19 residues. V lost 1 base, J lost 8 bases, and 13 bases stayed unmatched. CDR3 in amino acids: CASSQGLRGTSGSSHEQFF. DNA for the CDR3: TGCGCCAGCAGCCAAGGCCTCCGTGGGACTAGCGGGAGCTCCCATGAGCAGTTCTTC.

The chain recombines TRBV5-1 with TRBJ1-2; D not certain. The CDR3 totals 16 residues. Germline loops: CDR1 SGHRS, CDR2 YFSETQ. Trimming shortened V by 0 bases and J by 1 base, and 13 bases separated the two germline ends. CDR3 nucleotides: TGCGCCAGCAGCTTGGGAGACGGAGGTGGTAACTATGGCTACACCTTC. Protein: CASSLGDGGGNYGYTF.

This chain joins TRBV5-1 and TRBJ2-6, with D maybe TRBD1 (5 bases). The CDR3 has 17 amino acids. The V gene's germline CDR1 is SGHRS and CDR2 YFSETQ. Trimming took 6 bases from V and 0 from J, leaving 16 bases between them. Written as DNA, the CDR3 is TGCGCCAGCAACCCCCTTCAGGGCTTCTCTGGGGCCAACGTCCTGACTTTC. It is translated as CASNPLQGFSGANVLTF.

The CDR3 is CASNRLAGSYEQYV. Here the CDR3 DNA reads TGTGCCAGCAACAGGTTGGCGGGATCCTACGAGCAGTACGTC. The rearrangement uses TRBV6-5 and TRBJ2-7; perhaps TRBD2 as D (6 bases). V lost 7 bases to trimming and J lost 1 base, with 14 bases between them. This CDR3 comprises 14 residues. Germline V gene lookup returns CDR1 MNHEY and CDR2 SVGAGI.